One sample yielded the 3 T cell receptor beta chains listed below, sequenced in a study of blood T cell repertoires in COVID-19. The table came from immunoSEQ multiplex PCR; TCRdb's copy has only in-frame clones and leaves some out. The top ten clones hold 10% of a sample with more than 300,000 clones, about nine tenths of them seen once. The material sequenced was PBMCs or T cells enriched from blood (not recorded which). These receptors were obtained from a woman younger than 35 who had recovered from COVID-19.

The chain combines TRBV2 with TRBJ1-5; D may be TRBD1 (5 bases). CDR1 and CDR2 from the germline V gene are SNHLY and FYNNEI. CDR3 size: 14 residues. V lost 6 bases and J lost 2, with 11 bases in between. The CDR3 spells CASREQEGNQPQHF. DNA for the CDR3: TGTGCCAGCAGAGAACAGGAAGGCAATCAGCCCCAGCATTTT.

This chain connects TRBV2 to TRBJ2-2; TRBD2 agrees at 11 bases. The germline V gene encodes CDR1 SNHLY and CDR2 FYNNEI. CDR3 size: 15 residues. V lost 6 bases, J lost 5 bases, and 5 bases stayed unmatched. CDR3 DNA sequence: TGTGCCAGCAGGCGACTAGCGGGACGAACCGGGGAGCTGTTTTTT. Its translation: CASRRLAGRTGELFF.

The rearrangement joins TRBV5-5 to TRBJ1-2; possible D gene TRBD1, 6 bases. Germline-derived CDR1 and CDR2 are SGHKS and YYEKEE (reference sequence). The ends were cut back, 2 bases at V and 6 bases at J, with 11 bases in the middle. The CDR3 extends over 13 amino acids. CDR3 in DNA: TGTGCCAGCAGCTTCGGCAGGGGAGATGGCTACACCTTC. Residues: CASSFGRGDGYTF.